The 6 T cell receptor beta chains below were found in one sample sequenced in a study of CD4 T cells in relation to SARS-CoV-2 and coronaviruses (dated by TCRdb to the early 2020s). Their antigens are not known. CD4+ T cells from unexposed donors were collected before the COVID-19 pandemic (2011-2018). After around 10 days of culture, CD4+ T cells were isolated with the EasySep CD4+ T cell isolation kit. The library was prepared using the immunoSEQ multiplex PCR assay. Held by TCRdb, this immuneACCESS table contains in-frame sequences only and omits some clones. Under half of the omission traces to an unresolved V gene where checked; the cause of the rest is unknown. Recorded for this sample are some 22,000 clones; under 85% of them occurred a single time. The ten largest clones capture around 12% of the sample. Sample: CD4+ T cells from PBMCs, cultured in vitro. Receptors originate from a human donor in good health.

The V gene is TRBV7-7, the J gene TRBJ2-2, with TRBD1 matching over 12 bases. Per the germline V gene, CDR1 is SSHAT and CDR2 is FNYEAQ (reference sequence). Trimming took 5 bases from V and 6 from J; bases not matched to a gene: 4. There are 15 residues in the CDR3. The CDR3 DNA sequence: TGTGCCAGCAGCACCGGGACAGGGGGCCCCGGGGAGCTGTTTTTT. Translating it yields CASSTGTGGPGELFF.

In its sample, this clone was seen a few times. This chain connects TRBV25-1 to TRBJ2-1; TRBD2 matches 11 bases. Per germline, CDR1 MGHDK and CDR2 SYGVNS. The CDR3 consists of 16 residues. J lost 4 bases, V lost 1 base, and 3 bases had no gene match. This chain's CDR3 is CASSESPSGGYNEQFF. CDR3 DNA: TGTGCCAGCAGTGAATCTCCTAGCGGGGGGTACAATGAGCAGTTCTTC. Combining the CDR3 with reference TRBV25-1 and TRBJ2-1 gives the whole variable domain EADIYQTPRYLVIGTGKKITLECSQTMGHDKMYWYQQDPGMELHLIHYSYGVNSTEKGDLSSESTVSRIRTEHFPLTLESARPSHTSQYLCASSESPSGGYNEQFFGPGTRLTVL.

The chain has TRBV5-1 and TRBJ2-1; 8 bases are a match to TRBD1. From germline, CDR1 is SGHRS and CDR2 YFSETQ. This CDR3 spans 15 amino acids. The V and J ends lost 4 bases and 0 bases, in that order; junction bases with no gene match: 3. Here the CDR3 reads CASSRTGSSYNEQFF. In DNA, the CDR3 is TGCGCCAGCAGCCGGACAGGGAGCTCCTACAATGAGCAGTTCTTC.

The chain links TRBV5-1 to TRBJ1-3; no reliable D call. From germline, CDR1 is SGHRS and CDR2 YFSETQ. V gave up 0 bases and J gave up 0 bases, with 7 bases separating them. This CDR3 is 15 amino acids long. CDR3 coding DNA: TGCGCCAGCAGCTTGGATGCGCCCTCTGGAAACACCATATATTTT. This codes for CASSLDAPSGNTIYF.

The CDR3 region has the DNA TGTGCCATCAGTCATGGGACAGGGGTTACAGATACGCAGTATTTT. Amino acids: CAISHGTGVTDTQYF. The chain couples TRBV10-3 to TRBJ2-3; 10 bases map to TRBD1. With 5 bases clipped from V and 3 bases from J, the junction kept 5 bases outside the gene matches. CDR3 length: 15 amino acids. Germline V CDR1 and CDR2: ENHRY, SYGVKD.

This chain connects TRBV5-1 to TRBJ2-3; tentative D call: TRBD2 (6 bases). Trimming stripped 2 bases from V and 5 bases from J, with 18 bases between. This CDR3 region has 16 residues. The germline V gene has CDR1 SGHRS and CDR2 YFSETQ. This CDR3 is CASSLDSPGDLDTQYF. The DNA of the CDR3 is TGCGCCAGCAGCTTAGATTCTCCGGGAGATCTAGATACGCAGTATTTT. The whole variable domain, remainder taken from reference TRBV5-1 and TRBJ2-3, is KAGVTQTPRYLIKTRGQQVTLSCSPISGHRSVSWYQQTPGQGLQFLFEYFSETQRNKGNFPGRFSGRQFSNSRSEMNVSTLELGDSALYLCASSLDSPGDLDTQYFGPGTRLTVL.